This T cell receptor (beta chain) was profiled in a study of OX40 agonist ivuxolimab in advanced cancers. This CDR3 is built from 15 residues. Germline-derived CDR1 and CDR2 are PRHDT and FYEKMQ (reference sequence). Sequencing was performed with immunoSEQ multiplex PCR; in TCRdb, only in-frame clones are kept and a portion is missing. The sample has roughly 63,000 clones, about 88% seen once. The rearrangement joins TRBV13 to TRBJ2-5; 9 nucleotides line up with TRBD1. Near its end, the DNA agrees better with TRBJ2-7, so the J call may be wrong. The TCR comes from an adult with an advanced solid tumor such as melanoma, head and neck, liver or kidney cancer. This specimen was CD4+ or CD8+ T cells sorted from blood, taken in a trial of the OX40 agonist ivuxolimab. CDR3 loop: CASSSSGTGRYEQYF. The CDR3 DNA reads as TGTGCCAGCAGTTCATCCGGGACAGGGAGGTACGAGCAGTACTTC.